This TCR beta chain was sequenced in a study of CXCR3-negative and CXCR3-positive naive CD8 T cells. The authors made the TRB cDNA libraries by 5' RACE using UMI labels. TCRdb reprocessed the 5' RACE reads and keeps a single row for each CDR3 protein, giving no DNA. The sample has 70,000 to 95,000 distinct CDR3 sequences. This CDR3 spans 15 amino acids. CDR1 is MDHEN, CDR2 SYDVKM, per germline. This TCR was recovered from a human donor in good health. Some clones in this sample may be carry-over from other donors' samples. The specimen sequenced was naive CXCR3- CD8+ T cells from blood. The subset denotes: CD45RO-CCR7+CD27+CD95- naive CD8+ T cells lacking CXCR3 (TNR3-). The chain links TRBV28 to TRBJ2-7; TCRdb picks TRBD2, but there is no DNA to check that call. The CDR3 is CASSRMTSLHPEQYF. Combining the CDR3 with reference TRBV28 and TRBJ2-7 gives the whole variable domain DVKVTQSSRYLVKRTGEKVFLECVQDMDHENMFWYRQDPGLGLRLIYFSYDVKMKEKGDIPEGYSVSREKKERFSLILESASTNQTSMYLCASSRMTSLHPEQYFGPGTRLTVT.